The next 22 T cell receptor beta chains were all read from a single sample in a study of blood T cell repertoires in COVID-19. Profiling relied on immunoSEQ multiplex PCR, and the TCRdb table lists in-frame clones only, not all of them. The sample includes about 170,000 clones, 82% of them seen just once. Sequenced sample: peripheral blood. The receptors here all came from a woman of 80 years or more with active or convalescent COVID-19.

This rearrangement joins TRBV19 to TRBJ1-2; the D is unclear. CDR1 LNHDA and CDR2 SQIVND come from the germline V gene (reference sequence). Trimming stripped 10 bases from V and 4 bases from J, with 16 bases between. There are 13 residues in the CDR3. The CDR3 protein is CATRSEGSYGYTF. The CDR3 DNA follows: TGTGCCACCCGATCCGAGGGCAGCTATGGCTACACCTTC.

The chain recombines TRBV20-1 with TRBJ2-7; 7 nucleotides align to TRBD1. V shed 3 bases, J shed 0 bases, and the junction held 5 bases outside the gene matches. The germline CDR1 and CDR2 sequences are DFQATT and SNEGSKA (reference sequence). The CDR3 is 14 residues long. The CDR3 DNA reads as TGCAGTGCTAGTTACAACAGGGGCTCCTACGAGCAGTACTTC. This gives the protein CSASYNRGSYEQYF.

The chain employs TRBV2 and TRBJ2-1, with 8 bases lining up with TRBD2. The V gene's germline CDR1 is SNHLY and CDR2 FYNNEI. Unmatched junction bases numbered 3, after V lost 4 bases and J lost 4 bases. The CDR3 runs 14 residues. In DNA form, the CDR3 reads TGTGCCAGCAGTGGCGGGACTAGGTACAATGAGCAGTTCTTC. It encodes CASSGGTRYNEQFF.

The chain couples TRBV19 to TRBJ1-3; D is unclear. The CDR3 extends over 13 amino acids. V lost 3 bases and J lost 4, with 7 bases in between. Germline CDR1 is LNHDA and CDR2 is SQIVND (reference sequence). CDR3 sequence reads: CASSIGGGNTIYF. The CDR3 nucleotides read TGTGCCAGTAGTATTGGCGGCGGAAACACCATATATTTT. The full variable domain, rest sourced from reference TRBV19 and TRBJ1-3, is DGGITQSPKYLFRKEGQNVTLSCEQNLNHDAMYWYRQDPGQGLRLIYYSQIVNDFQKGDIAEGYSVSREKKESFPLTVTSAQKNPTAFYLCASSIGGGNTIYFGEGSWLTVV.

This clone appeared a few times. The CDR3 nucleotides are TGTGCCTGGAATCCGGGACAGTCCTACGAGCAGTACTTC. It encodes CAWNPGQSYEQYF. V is TRBV30 and J is TRBJ2-7; 7 bases match TRBD1. V lost 4 bases, J lost 1 base, and 4 bases stayed unmatched. Germline V gene data show CDR1 as GTSNPN and CDR2 as SVGIG (reference sequence). This CDR3 has 13 residues.

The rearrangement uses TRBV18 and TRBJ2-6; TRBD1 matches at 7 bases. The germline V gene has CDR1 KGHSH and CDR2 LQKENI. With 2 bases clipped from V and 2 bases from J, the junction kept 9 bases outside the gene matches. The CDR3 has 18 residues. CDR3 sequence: CASSPYTPGGTGANVLTF. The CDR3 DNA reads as TGTGCCAGCTCACCATACACGCCAGGGGGAACTGGGGCCAACGTCCTGACTTTC.

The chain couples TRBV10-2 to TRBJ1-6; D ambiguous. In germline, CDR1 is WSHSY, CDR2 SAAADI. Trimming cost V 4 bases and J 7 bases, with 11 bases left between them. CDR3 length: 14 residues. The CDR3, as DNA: TGCGCCAGCAGTGCATTATCAGGAAATTCACCCCTCCACTTT. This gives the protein CASSALSGNSPLHF.

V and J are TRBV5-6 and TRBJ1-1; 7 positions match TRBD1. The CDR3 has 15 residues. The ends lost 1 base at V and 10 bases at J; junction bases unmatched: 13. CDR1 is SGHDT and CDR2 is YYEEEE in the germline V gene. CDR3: CASSLLGTANLGAFF. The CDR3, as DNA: TGTGCCAGCAGCTTGTTAGGGACAGCAAATCTAGGAGCTTTCTTT.

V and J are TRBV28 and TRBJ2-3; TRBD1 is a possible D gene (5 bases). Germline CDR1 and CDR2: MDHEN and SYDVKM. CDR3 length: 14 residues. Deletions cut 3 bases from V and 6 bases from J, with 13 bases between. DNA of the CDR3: TGTGCCAGCAGTTTCCAGACAGTCCCCGATACGCAGTATTTT. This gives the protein CASSFQTVPDTQYF.

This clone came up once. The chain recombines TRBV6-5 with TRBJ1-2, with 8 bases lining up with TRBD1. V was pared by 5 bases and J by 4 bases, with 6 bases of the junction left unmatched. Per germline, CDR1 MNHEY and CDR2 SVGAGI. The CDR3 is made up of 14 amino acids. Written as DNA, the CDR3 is TGTGCCAGCAGTCCGGGACAGGTGACCTATGGCTACACCTTC. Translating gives CASSPGQVTYGYTF.

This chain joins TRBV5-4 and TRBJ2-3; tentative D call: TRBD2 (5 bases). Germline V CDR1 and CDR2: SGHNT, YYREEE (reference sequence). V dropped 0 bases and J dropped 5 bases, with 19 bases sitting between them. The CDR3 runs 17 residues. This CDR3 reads CASSLAGGGLGGDTQYF. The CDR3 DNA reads TGTGCCAGCAGCTTGGCCGGTGGAGGCCTCGGTGGAGATACGCAGTATTTT.

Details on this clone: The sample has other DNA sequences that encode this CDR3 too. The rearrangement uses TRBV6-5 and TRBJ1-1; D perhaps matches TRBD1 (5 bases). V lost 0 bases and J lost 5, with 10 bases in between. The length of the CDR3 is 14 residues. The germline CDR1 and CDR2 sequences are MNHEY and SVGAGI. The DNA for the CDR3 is TGTGCCAGCAGTTACTCGGGGGGGAGAACTGAAGCTTTCTTT. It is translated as CASSYSGGRTEAFF.

Here the CDR3 DNA reads TGTGCCAGTAGTATGTCGCCCGGGAGGAAGGACACTGAAGCTTTCTTT. The encoded protein is CASSMSPGRKDTEAFF. The chain uses TRBV19 and TRBJ1-1; D not resolved. V was shortened by 3 bases and J by 3 bases, with 17 bases between the two germline ends. The CDR3 is made up of 16 amino acids. The germline CDR1 and CDR2 sequences are LNHDA and SQIVND (reference sequence).

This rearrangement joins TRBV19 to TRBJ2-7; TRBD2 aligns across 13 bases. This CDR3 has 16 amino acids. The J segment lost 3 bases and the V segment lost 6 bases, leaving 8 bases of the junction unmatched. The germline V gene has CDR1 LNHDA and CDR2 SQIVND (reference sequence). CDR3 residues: CASSRSGTSGIYEQYF. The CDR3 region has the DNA TGTGCCAGTAGCAGATCCGGGACTAGCGGGATCTACGAGCAGTACTTC.

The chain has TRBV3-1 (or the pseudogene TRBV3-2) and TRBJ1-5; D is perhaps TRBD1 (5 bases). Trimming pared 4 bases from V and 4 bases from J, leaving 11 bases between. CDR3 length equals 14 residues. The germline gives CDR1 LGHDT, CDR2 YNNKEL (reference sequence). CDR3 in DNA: TGTGCCAGCAGCCCCGACGCAGGGAATCAGCCCCAGCATTTT. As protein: CASSPDAGNQPQHF.

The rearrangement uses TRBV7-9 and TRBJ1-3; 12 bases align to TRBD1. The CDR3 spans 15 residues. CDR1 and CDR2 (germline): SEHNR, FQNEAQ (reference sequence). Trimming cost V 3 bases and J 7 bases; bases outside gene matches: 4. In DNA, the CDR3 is TGTGCCAGCAGCTTCCCGGGACAGGGGGCGAACACCATATATTTT. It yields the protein CASSFPGQGANTIYF.

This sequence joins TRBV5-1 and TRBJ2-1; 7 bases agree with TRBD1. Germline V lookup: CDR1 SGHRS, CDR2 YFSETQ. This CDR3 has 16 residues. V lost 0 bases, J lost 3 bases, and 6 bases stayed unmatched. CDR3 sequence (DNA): TGCGCCAGCAGCTTGGCCATAGGACAGGTCTACAATGAGCAGTTCTTC. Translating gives CASSLAIGQVYNEQFF. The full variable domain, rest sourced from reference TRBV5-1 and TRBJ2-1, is KAGVTQTPRYLIKTRGQQVTLSCSPISGHRSVSWYQQTPGQGLQFLFEYFSETQRNKGNFPGRFSGRQFSNSRSEMNVSTLELGDSALYLCASSLAIGQVYNEQFFGPGTRLTVL.

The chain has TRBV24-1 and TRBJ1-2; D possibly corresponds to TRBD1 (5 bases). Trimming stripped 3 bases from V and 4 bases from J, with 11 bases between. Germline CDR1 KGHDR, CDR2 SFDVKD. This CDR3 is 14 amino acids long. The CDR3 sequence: CATSDGGTVYGYTF. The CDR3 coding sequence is TGTGCCACCAGTGATGGGGGGACTGTCTATGGCTACACCTTC.

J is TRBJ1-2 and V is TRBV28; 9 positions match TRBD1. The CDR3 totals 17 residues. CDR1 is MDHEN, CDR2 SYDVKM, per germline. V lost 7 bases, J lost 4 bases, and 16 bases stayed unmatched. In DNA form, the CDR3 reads TGTGCCAGCACCTTGGACAGGGGAAGTACCCCCCTCTATGGCTACACCTTC. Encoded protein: CASTLDRGSTPLYGYTF.

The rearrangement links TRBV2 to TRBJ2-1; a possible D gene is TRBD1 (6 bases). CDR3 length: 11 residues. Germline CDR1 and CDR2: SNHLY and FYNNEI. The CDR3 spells CVTGIYNEQFF. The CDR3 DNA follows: TGTGTAACAGGGATTTACAATGAGCAGTTCTTC.

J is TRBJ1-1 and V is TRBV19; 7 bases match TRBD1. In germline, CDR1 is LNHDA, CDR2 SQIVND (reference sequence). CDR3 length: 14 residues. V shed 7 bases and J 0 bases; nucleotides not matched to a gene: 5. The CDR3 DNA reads TGTGCCAGTATCAAGGGACAGATGAACACTGAAGCTTTCTTT. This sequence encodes CASIKGQMNTEAFF. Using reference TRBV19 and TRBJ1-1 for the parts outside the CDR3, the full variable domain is DGGITQSPKYLFRKEGQNVTLSCEQNLNHDAMYWYRQDPGQGLRLIYYSQIVNDFQKGDIAEGYSVSREKKESFPLTVTSAQKNPTAFYLCASIKGQMNTEAFFGQGTRLTVV.

For the CDR3, the DNA is TGTGCCAGCAGCGTAGCTACGGGTGGAAACAATGAGCAGTTCTTC. As protein: CASSVATGGNNEQFF. The J gene is TRBJ2-1, the V gene TRBV9; no clear D gene. Trimming pared 0 bases from V and 5 bases from J, leaving 12 bases between. CDR1 is SGDLS, CDR2 YYNGEE, per germline. The CDR3 loop spans 15 amino acids.